This T cell receptor beta chain was sequenced for a study of shared clonotypes between healthy human individuals. Across the whole study: Each donor's CD8 memory used one plate, CD8 naive two, each CD4 subset three. Findings and limits, study-wide: The study generally estimated greater richness for naive than memory subsets.

Terminally differentiated effector memory CD45RA+ cells were excluded by CCR7 positive selection of CD45RO-negative cells. On this clone: Its antigen is unidentified.

In the original analysis: Filtering was not the same, since immunoSEQ gave junction-only sequences without quality scores. Libraries were prepared by immunoSEQ multiplex PCR; TCRdb keeps only in-frame clonotypes and omits some of them. V, J and clone size reflect that table, while D and trimming were determined from the DNA. In the table there are over 800,000 clones, 80% to 95% of which are singletons. The specimen sequenced was naive CD8+ T cells sorted from blood. The sequence derives from a young man in good health.

CDR3 residues: CASSIESPTLEANNEQFF. The CDR3 DNA is TGTGCCAGTAGTATAGAGTCCCCGACATTAGAGGCGAACAATGAGCAGTTCTTC. The V and J genes are TRBV19 and TRBJ2-1; no firm D call. This CDR3 is built from 18 residues. Germline V gives CDR1 LNHDA, CDR2 SQIVND (reference sequence). Trimming left V 0 bases short and J 5 bases short, with 20 bases between. Together with reference TRBV19 and TRBJ2-1, the CDR3 gives the full variable domain: DGGITQSPKYLFRKEGQNVTLSCEQNLNHDAMYWYRQDPGQGLRLIYYSQIVNDFQKGDIAEGYSVSREKKESFPLTVTSAQKNPTAFYLCASSIESPTLEANNEQFFGPGTRLTVL.